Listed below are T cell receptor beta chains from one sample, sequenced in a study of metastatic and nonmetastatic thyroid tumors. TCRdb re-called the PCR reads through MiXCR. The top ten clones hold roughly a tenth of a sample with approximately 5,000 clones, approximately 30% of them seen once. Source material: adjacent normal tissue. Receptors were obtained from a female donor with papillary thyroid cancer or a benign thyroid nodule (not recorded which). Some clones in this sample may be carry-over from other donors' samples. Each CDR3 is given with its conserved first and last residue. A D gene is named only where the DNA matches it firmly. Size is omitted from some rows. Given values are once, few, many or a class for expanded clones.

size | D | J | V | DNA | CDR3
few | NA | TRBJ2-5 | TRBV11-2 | TGTGCCAGCAGCTTAAACAGCCAAGAGACCCAGTACTTC | CASSLNSQETQYF
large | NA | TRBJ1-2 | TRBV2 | TGTGCCAGCAGGCCGGGCAAGGAAAATGGCTACACCTTC | CASRPGKENGYTF
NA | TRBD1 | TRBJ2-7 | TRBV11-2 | TGTGCCAGCAGCGACGGGACAGGGGACTACGAGCAGTACTTC | CASSDGTGDYEQYF
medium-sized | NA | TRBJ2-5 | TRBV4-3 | TGCGCCAGCAGCCAAGATTGGGGGTTCCAAGAGACCCAGTACTTC | CASSQDWGFQETQYF
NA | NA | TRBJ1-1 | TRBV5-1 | TGCGCCAGCAGCTCACAGGTGAACACTGAAGCTTTCTTT | CASSSQVNTEAFF
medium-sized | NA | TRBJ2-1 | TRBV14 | TGTGCCAGCAGCCAATCCGGGAGTTACTACAATGAGCAGTTCTTC | CASSQSGSYYNEQFF
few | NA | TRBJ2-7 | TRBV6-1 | TGTGCCAGCAGTGGCTCCCATTCCCGCTACGAGCATTACTTC | CASSGSHSRYEHYF
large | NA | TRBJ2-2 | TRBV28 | TGTGCCAGCAGCCGACTAGTCGCTGTGGGGCCCGGGGAGCTGTTTTTT | CASSRLVAVGPGELFF
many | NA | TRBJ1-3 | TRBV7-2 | TGTGCCAGCAGCGCGCGGACATACTCTGGAAACACCATATATTTT | CASSARTYSGNTIYF
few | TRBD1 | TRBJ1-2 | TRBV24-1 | TGTGCCACCAGTGACCCAGGGACAGCCAAAGGCTACACCTTC | CATSDPGTAKGYTF
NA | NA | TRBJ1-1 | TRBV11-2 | TGTGCCAGCAGCCCGGACAGCAAAGACTCGAACACTGAAGCTTTCTTT | CASSPDSKDSNTEAFF
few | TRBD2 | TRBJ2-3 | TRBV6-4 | TGTGCCAGCAGCCTACTAGCGGCCACAGATACGCAGTATTTT | CASSLLAATDTQYF
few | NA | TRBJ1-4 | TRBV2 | TGTGCCAGCAGTGAGGATTTGACTCGGGGTGAAAAACTGTTTTTT | CASSEDLTRGEKLFF
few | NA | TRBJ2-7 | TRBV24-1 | TGTTCCACCAGTGACCGCAGGGGTATTAGGTACGAGCAGTACTTC | CSTSDRRGIRYEQYF
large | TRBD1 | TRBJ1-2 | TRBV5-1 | TGCGCCAGCAGCCCCGGGACAGTGGTCTATGGCTACACCTTC | CASSPGTVVYGYTF
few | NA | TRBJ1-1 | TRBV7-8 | TGTGCCAGCAGCGGAACAGGGTTTTTGAACACTGAAGCTTTCTTT | CASSGTGFLNTEAFF
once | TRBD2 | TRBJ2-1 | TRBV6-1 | TGTGCCAGCAGGTGTTGCGGGAGGTACAATGAGCAGTTCTTC | CASRCCGRYNEQFF
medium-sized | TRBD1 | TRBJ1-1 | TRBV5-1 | TGCGCCAGCAGCGACCCTGACAGGGGGCCCTTCAACACTGAAGCTTTCTTT | CASSDPDRGPFNTEAFF
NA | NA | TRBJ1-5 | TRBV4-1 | TGCGCCAGCAGCCCGGATGGGGGGGTCAATCAGCCCCAGCATTTT | CASSPDGGVNQPQHF
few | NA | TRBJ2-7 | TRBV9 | TGTGCCAGCACCGTAAGGCAGCCAACCTACGAGCAGTACTTC | CASTVRQPTYEQYF
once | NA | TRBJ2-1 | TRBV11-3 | TGTGCCAGCAGCTTATCCGGGGTCTGGAATGAGCAGTTCTTC | CASSLSGVWNEQFF
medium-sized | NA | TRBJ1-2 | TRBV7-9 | TGTGCCAGCAGCTTCCCCAGGGGACCACTTGGCTACACCTTC | CASSFPRGPLGYTF
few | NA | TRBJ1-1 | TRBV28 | TGTGCCAGCAGCGGTGGGGGGGCGAACACTGAAGCTTTCTTT | CASSGGGANTEAFF
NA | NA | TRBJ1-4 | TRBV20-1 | TGCAGTGCTAGTGGCGAAGGGGCCGTTTGGGAAAAACTGTTTTTT | CSASGEGAVWEKLFF
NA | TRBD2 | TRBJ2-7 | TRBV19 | TGTGCCAGTAGTATAGTACCCCAGCGGGAGTCGACCTACGAGCAGTACTTC | CASSIVPQRESTYEQYF
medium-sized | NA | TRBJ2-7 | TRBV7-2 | TGTGCCAGCAGCTTACGGCTGAACTACGAGCAGTACTTC | CASSLRLNYEQYF
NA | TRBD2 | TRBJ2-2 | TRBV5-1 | TGCGCCAGCAGCTATAGCGGGAGGGCCGACACCGGGGAGCTGTTTTTT | CASSYSGRADTGELFF
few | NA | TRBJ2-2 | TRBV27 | TGTGCCAGCAGTGAACGGGCGCAGAACACCGGGGAGCTGTTTTTT | CASSERAQNTGELFF
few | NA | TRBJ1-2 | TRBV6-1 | TGTGCCAGCAGTGAAGAGGTCAGGTCGAAGGGCTACACCTTC | CASSEEVRSKGYTF
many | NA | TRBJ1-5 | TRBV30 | TGTGCCTGGAGTGTATCAGGGGCGAGCAATCAGCCCCAGCATTTT | CAWSVSGASNQPQHF
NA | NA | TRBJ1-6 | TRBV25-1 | TGTGCCACTGCCCAGGGAACAAATTCACCCCTCCACTTT | CATAQGTNSPLHF
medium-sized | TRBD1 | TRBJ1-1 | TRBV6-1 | TGTGCCAGCAGTTTGGGACAGAGAGCGCGTGAAGCTTTCTTT | CASSLGQRAREAFF
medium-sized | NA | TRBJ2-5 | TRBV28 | TGTGCCAGCAGTTTATCCGGGACCCAGTACTTC | CASSLSGTQYF
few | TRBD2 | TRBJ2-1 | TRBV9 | TGTGCCAGCAGCTCTCGGACTAGCGAGATTCGCAATGAGCAGTTCTTC | CASSSRTSEIRNEQFF
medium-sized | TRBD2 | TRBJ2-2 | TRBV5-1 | TGCGCCAGCAGCACCAGCGGGAGTTTAGCCGGGGAGCTGTTTTTT | CASSTSGSLAGELFF
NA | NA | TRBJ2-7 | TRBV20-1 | TGCAGTGGGGAGGACTCGTACGAGCAGTACTTC | CSGEDSYEQYF
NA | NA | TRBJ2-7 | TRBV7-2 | TGTGCCAGCAGCTTAGGGATAGGGGGGGGCTACGAGCAGTACTTC | CASSLGIGGGYEQYF
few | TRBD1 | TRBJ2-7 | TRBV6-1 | TGTGCCAGCAGTGAAAGGGGACAGGGGAGCCGGGAGCAGTACTTC | CASSERGQGSREQYF
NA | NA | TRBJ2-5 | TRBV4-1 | TGCGCCAGCAGCCAAGATTGCGGGCCCAAAAAGACCCAGTACTTC | CASSQDCGPKKTQYF
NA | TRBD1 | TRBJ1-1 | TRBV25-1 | TGTGCCAGCAGCTTAGGACAGGCCCTGAACACTGAAGCTTTCTTT | CASSLGQALNTEAFF
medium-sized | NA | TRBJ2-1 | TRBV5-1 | TGCGCCAGCAGCTTAAGGACTATCGGCGATGAGCAGTTCTTC | CASSLRTIGDEQFF
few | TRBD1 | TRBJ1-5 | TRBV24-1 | TGTGCCACCAGTGAGACAGGGGGAGGTAGCAATCAGCCCCAGCATTTT | CATSETGGGSNQPQHF
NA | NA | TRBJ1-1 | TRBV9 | TGTGCCAGCAGCGGATCAAACACTGAAGCTTTCTTT | CASSGSNTEAFF